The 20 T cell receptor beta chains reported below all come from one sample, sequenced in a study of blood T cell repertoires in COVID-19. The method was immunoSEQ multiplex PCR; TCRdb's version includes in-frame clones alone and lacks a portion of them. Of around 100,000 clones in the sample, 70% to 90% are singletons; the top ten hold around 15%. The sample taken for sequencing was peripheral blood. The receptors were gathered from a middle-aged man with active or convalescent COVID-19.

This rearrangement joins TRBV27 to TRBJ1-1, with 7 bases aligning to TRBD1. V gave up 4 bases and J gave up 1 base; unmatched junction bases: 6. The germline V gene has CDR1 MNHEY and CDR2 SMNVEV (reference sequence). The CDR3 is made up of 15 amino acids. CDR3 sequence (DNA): TGTGCCAGCAGTTCGACAGGGTTTTGGAACACTGAAGCTTTCTTT. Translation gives CASSSTGFWNTEAFF.

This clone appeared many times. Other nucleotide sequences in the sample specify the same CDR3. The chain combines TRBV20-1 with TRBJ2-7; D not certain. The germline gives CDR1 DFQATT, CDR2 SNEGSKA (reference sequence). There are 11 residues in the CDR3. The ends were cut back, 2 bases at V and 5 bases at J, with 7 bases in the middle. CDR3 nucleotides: TGCAGTGCTAGATCTGGCCACGAGCAGTACTTC. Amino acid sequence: CSARSGHEQYF.

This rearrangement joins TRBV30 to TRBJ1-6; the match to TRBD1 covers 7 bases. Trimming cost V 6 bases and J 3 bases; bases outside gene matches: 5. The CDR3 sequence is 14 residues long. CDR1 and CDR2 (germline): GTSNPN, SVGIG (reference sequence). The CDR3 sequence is CACQTGNYNSPLHF. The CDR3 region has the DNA TGTGCCTGCCAGACAGGGAACTATAATTCACCCCTCCACTTT.

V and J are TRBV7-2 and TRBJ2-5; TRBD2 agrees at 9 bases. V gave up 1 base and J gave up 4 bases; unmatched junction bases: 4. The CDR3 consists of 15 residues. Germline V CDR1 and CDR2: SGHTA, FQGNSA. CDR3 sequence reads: CASSLGGAGGETQYF. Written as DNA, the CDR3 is TGTGCCAGCAGCTTAGGAGGAGCGGGAGGAGAGACCCAGTACTTC.

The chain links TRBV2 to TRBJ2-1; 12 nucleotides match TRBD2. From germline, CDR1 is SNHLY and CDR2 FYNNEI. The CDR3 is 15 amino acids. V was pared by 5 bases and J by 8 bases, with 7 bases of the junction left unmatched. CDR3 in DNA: TGTGCCAGCAGTAAGACTAGCGGGAGATACGATGAGCAGTTCTTC. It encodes CASSKTSGRYDEQFF.

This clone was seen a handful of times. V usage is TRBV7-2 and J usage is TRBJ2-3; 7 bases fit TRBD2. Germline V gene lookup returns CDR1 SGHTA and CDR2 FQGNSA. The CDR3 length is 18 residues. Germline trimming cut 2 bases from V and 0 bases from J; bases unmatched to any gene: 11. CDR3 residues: CASSLQAGMDTSTDTQYF. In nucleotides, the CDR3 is TGTGCCAGCAGCTTACAAGCGGGAATGGATACTAGCACAGATACGCAGTATTTT. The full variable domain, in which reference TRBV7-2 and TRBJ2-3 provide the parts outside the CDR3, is GAGVSQSPSNKVTEKGKDVELRCDPISGHTALYWYRQSLGQGLEFLIYFQGNSAPDKSGLPSDRFSAERTGGSVSTLTIQRTQQEDSAVYLCASSLQAGMDTSTDTQYFGPGTRLTVL.

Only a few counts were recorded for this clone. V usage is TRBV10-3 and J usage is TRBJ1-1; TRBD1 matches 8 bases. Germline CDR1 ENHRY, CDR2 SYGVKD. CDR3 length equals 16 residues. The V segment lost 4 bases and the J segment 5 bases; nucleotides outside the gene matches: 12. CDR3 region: CAISAQRGQGPTEAFF. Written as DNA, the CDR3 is TGTGCCATCAGTGCTCAGAGAGGACAGGGTCCGACTGAAGCTTTCTTT.

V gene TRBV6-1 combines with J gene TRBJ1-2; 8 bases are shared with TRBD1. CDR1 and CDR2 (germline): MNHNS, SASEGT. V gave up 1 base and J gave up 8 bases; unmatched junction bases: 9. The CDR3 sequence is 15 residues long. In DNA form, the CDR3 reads TGTGCCAGCAGTGAAGGAGGTACAGGGGGAAAAGGCTACACCTTC. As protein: CASSEGGTGGKGYTF.

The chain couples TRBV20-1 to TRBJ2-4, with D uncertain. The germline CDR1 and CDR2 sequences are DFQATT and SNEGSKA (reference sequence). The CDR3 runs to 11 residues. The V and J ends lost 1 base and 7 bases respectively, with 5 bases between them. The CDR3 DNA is TGCAGTGCTAGAGTCGTTAACATTCAGTACTTC. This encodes CSARVVNIQYF.

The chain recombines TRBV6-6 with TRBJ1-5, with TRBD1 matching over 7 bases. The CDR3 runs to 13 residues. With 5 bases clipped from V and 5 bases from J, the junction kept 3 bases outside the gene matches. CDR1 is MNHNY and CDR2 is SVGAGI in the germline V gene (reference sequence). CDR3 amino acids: CASSDRADQPQHF. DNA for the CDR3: TGTGCCAGCAGTGACAGGGCGGATCAGCCCCAGCATTTT.

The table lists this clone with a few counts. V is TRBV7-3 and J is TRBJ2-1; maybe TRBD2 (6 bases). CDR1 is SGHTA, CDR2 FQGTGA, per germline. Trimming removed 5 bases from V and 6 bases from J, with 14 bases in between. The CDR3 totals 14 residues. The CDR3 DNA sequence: TGTGCCAGCAGCCCTGTAGGACTAACCAATGAGCAGTTCTTC. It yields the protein CASSPVGLTNEQFF.

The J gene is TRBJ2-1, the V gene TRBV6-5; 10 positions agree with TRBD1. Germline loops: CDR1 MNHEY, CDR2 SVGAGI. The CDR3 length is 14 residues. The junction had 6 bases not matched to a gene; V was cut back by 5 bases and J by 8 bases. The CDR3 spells CASSRSGTGDEQFF. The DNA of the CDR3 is TGTGCCAGCAGTAGATCCGGGACAGGGGATGAGCAGTTCTTC.

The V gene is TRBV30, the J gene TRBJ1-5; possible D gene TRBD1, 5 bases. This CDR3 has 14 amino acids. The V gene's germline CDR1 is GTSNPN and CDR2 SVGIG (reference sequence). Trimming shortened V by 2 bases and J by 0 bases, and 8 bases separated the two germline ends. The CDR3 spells CAWSRQHSNQPQHF. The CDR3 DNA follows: TGTGCCTGGAGTCGACAGCATAGCAATCAGCCCCAGCATTTT. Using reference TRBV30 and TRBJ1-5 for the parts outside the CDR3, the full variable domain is SQTIHQWPATLVQPVGSPLSLECTVEGTSNPNLYWYRQAAGRGLQLLFYSVGIGQISSEVPQNLSASRPQDRQFILSSKKLLLSDSGFYLCAWSRQHSNQPQHFGDGTRLSIL.

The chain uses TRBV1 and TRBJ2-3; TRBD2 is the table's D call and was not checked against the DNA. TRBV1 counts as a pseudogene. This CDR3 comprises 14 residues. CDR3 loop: CTSSPGGLGSTQYF. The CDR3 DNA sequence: TGCACCAGCAGCCCCGGCGGTCTCGGTAGTACGCAGTATTTT.

The CDR3 is CASSRSLRGLAEKQYF. The DNA for the CDR3 is TGTGCCAGCAGCCGTAGTCTCCGGGGACTAGCAGAGAAGCAGTACTTC. The chain employs TRBV6-2 or TRBV6-3 and TRBJ2-7; 9 bases map to TRBD2. Germline loops: CDR1 MNHEY, CDR2 SVGEGT. This CDR3 is built from 16 residues. Trimming at V came to 6 bases and at J to 8 bases, leaving 17 bases not matched to a gene.

CDR3 sequence reads: CASSVSGGNTIYF. The DNA for the CDR3 is TGTGCCAGCAGCGTATCAGGGGGAAACACCATATATTTT. The V and J genes are TRBV9 and TRBJ1-3, with D tentatively TRBD1 (5 bases). The V and J ends lost 1 base and 4 bases respectively, with 6 bases between them. The CDR3 consists of 13 residues. Germline lookup yields CDR1 SGDLS and CDR2 YYNGEE. Variable domain in full (rest from reference TRBV9 and TRBJ1-3): DSGVTQTPKHLITATGQRVTLRCSPRSGDLSVYWYQQSLDQGLQFLIQYYNGEERAKGNILERFSAQQFPDLHSELNLSSLELGDSALYFCASSVSGGNTIYFGEGSWLTVV.

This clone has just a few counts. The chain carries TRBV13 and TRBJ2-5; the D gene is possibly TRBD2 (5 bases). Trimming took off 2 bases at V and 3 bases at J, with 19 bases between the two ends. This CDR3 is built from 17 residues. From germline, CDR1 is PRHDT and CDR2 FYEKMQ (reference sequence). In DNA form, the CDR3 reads TGTGCCAGCAGCTTACGATCTTTGAGGGAAGGGAAAGAGACCCAGTACTTC. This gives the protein CASSLRSLREGKETQYF.

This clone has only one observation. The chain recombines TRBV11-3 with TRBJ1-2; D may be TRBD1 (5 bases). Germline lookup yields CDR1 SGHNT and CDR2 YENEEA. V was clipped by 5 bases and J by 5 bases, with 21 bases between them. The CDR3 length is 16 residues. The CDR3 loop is CASSTGGPGDLYGYTF. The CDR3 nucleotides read TGTGCCAGCAGCACCGGGGGTCCGGGGGATTTGTATGGCTACACCTTC. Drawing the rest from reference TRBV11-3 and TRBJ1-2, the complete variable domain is EAGVVQSPRYKIIEKKQPVAFWCNPISGHNTLYWYLQNLGQGPELLIRYENEEAVDDSQLPKDRFSAERLKGVDSTLKIQPAELGDSAVYLCASSTGGPGDLYGYTFGSGTRLTVV.

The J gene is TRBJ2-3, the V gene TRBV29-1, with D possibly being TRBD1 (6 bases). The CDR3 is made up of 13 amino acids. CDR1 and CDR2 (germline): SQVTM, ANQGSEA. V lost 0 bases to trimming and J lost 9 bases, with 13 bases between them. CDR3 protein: CSVEDLQGNTQYF. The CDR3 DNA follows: TGCAGCGTTGAAGACTTACAGGGAAACACGCAGTATTTT.

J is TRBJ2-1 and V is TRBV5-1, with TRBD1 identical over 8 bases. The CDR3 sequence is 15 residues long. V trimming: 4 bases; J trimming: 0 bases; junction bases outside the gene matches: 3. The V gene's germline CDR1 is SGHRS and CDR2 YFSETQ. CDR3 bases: TGCGCCAGCAGCCCCGGACAGGGCTCCTACAATGAGCAGTTCTTC. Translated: CASSPGQGSYNEQFF. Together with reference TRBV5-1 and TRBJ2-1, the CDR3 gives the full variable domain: KAGVTQTPRYLIKTRGQQVTLSCSPISGHRSVSWYQQTPGQGLQFLFEYFSETQRNKGNFPGRFSGRQFSNSRSEMNVSTLELGDSALYLCASSPGQGSYNEQFFGPGTRLTVL.